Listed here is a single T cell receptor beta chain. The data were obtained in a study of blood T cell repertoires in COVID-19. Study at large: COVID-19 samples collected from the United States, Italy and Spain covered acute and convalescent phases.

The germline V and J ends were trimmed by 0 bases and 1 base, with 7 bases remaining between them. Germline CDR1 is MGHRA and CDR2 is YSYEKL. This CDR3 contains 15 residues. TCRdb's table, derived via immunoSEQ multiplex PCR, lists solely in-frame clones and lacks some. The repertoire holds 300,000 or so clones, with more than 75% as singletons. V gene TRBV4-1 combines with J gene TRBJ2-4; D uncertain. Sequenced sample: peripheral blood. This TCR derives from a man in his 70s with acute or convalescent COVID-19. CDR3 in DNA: TGCGCCAGCAGCCAAGATGTACAGGCCAAAAACATTCAGTACTTC. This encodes CASSQDVQAKNIQYF.